A selection of T cell receptor beta chains follows, all from one sample in a study of T cell responses to AZD1222 COVID-19 vaccine. Sequenced by immunoSEQ multiplex PCR; TCRdb stores in-frame clones only, minus some. Of tens of thousands of clones detected, 90% to 95% appear once; the ten largest clones hold roughly 5.6%. The sequencing here drew on peripheral blood, taken on day 0 of AZD1222 vaccination. These receptors were obtained from an adult in good health. CDR3s leave out the opening cysteine and the closing phenylalanine or tryptophan. Clone size is given for some rows only: seen once, a few or many times, or a class if the clone is expanded.

j_call: TRBJ2-5
clone_size: -
v_call: TRBV11-2
cdr3_aa: ASSLPTGFQETQY

j_call: TRBJ1-2
clone_size: -
v_call: TRBV4-1
cdr3_aa: ASSPLTGGYGYT

j_call: TRBJ1-6
clone_size: few
v_call: TRBV7-2
cdr3_aa: ASSLGQFYNSPLH

j_call: TRBJ1-1
clone_size: -
v_call: TRBV6-5
cdr3_aa: ASSRVTGSTEAF

j_call: TRBJ1-2
clone_size: -
v_call: TRBV28
cdr3_aa: AIIDRGFGYT

j_call: TRBJ1-2
clone_size: -
v_call: TRBV5-5
cdr3_aa: ASSLTGINYGYT

j_call: TRBJ2-7
clone_size: -
v_call: TRBV5-1
cdr3_aa: ASSLESGTGEQY

j_call: TRBJ1-3
clone_size: -
v_call: TRBV5-1
cdr3_aa: ASSMDRTSGNTIY

j_call: TRBJ2-2
clone_size: -
v_call: TRBV6-6
cdr3_aa: ASSQTGVGELF

j_call: TRBJ2-5
clone_size: -
v_call: TRBV6-5
cdr3_aa: ASRASGVQETQY

j_call: TRBJ1-1
clone_size: once
v_call: TRBV6-5
cdr3_aa: ASSYSAGRGTEAF

j_call: TRBJ2-7
clone_size: once
v_call: TRBV30
cdr3_aa: AWGVQGMGEQY

j_call: TRBJ2-5
clone_size: -
v_call: TRBV5-1
cdr3_aa: ASSRTSGGYQETQY

j_call: TRBJ2-6
clone_size: -
v_call: TRBV7-2
cdr3_aa: AILQTSGGSAPNVLT

j_call: TRBJ1-5
clone_size: -
v_call: TRBV3-1/TRBV3-2
cdr3_aa: ASSIRGIDQPQH

j_call: TRBJ2-5
clone_size: once
v_call: TRBV6-5
cdr3_aa: ASKGVGLPGETQY

j_call: TRBJ2-7
clone_size: -
v_call: TRBV5-5
cdr3_aa: ASSLWSYEQY

j_call: TRBJ2-3
clone_size: -
v_call: TRBV5-8
cdr3_aa: ASSLGARGTDTQY

j_call: TRBJ2-5
clone_size: -
v_call: TRBV7-2
cdr3_aa: ASSLVRRQETQY

j_call: TRBJ1-1
clone_size: -
v_call: TRBV11-3
cdr3_aa: ASSLRGQEAF

j_call: TRBJ1-5
clone_size: -
v_call: TRBV27
cdr3_aa: ASSFGVIGPQH

j_call: TRBJ1-5
clone_size: -
v_call: TRBV19
cdr3_aa: ASSTTGSSNQPQH

j_call: TRBJ2-6
clone_size: -
v_call: TRBV14
cdr3_aa: ASSLQTDSGANVLT

j_call: TRBJ2-5
clone_size: -
v_call: TRBV9
cdr3_aa: ASSVDGTGEETQY

j_call: TRBJ2-3
clone_size: -
v_call: TRBV11-2
cdr3_aa: ASSLDAGSTQY

j_call: TRBJ1-6
clone_size: -
v_call: TRBV9
cdr3_aa: ASSVEGTGDSPLH

j_call: TRBJ1-3
clone_size: -
v_call: TRBV2
cdr3_aa: ASGEIGDTIY

j_call: TRBJ2-7
clone_size: -
v_call: TRBV19
cdr3_aa: ASTTRGRGGYEQY

j_call: TRBJ1-2
clone_size: -
v_call: TRBV5-1
cdr3_aa: ASSLRGDGYT

j_call: TRBJ1-5
clone_size: -
v_call: TRBV5-1
cdr3_aa: ASSLGGISNQPQH

j_call: TRBJ2-1
clone_size: once
v_call: TRBV5-1
cdr3_aa: ASSLNSGGHYNEQF

j_call: TRBJ1-6
clone_size: -
v_call: TRBV6-4
cdr3_aa: ASSDTGDNSPLH

j_call: TRBJ2-1
clone_size: -
v_call: TRBV3-1/TRBV3-2
cdr3_aa: ASSQAGALVQF

j_call: TRBJ1-5
clone_size: -
v_call: TRBV6-4
cdr3_aa: ASSDGMNQPQH

j_call: TRBJ1-3
clone_size: -
v_call: TRBV6-1
cdr3_aa: ASSESGSGNTIY

j_call: TRBJ1-5
clone_size: -
v_call: TRBV3-1/TRBV3-2
cdr3_aa: ASSSRDRGNQPQH

j_call: TRBJ2-5
clone_size: -
v_call: TRBV5-1
cdr3_aa: ASSLAGRGGETQY

j_call: TRBJ2-5
clone_size: -
v_call: TRBV7-2
cdr3_aa: ASSSGLAGGQETQY

j_call: TRBJ1-3
clone_size: -
v_call: TRBV7-9
cdr3_aa: ASSKTGQGSSGNTIY

j_call: TRBJ1-5
clone_size: -
v_call: TRBV5-4
cdr3_aa: ASSLGDSLNQPQH